The 15 T cell receptor beta chains listed next were all sequenced from one sample in a study of T cell responses to AZD1222 COVID-19 vaccine. TCRdb's table, derived via immunoSEQ multiplex PCR, lists solely in-frame clones and lacks some. The sample holds approximately 130,000 clones, roughly 88% seen once. The sample in question was peripheral blood, obtained 28 days after the second AZD1222 dose. These receptors all come from an adult who received the AZD1222 COVID-19 vaccine.

V gene TRBV12-3 or TRBV12-4 combines with J gene TRBJ2-2; no definite D call. Trimming stripped 5 bases from V and 5 bases from J, with 6 bases between. This CDR3 spans 12 amino acids. CDR3 region: CASSKDTGELFF. The CDR3 DNA follows: TGTGCCAGCAGTAAGGATACCGGGGAGCTGTTTTTT.

This clone is a singleton in its sample. The J gene is TRBJ2-7, the V gene TRBV12-3 or TRBV12-4, with TRBD2 identical over 9 bases. V was clipped by 7 bases and J by 7 bases; unmatched bases: 8. The CDR3 sequence is 13 residues long. The CDR3 protein is CASTELAGEEQYF. DNA for the CDR3: TGTGCCAGCACCGAACTAGCGGGCGAAGAGCAGTACTTC.

The chain recombines TRBV7-9 with TRBJ2-7; no clear D. CDR1 and CDR2 (germline): SEHNR, FQNEAQ (reference sequence). The CDR3 runs 14 residues. V was clipped by 1 base and J by 1 base, with 8 bases between them. CDR3 sequence: CASSLERDSYEQYF. The CDR3, as DNA: TGTGCCAGCAGCTTAGAAAGGGATTCCTACGAGCAGTACTTC.

The V gene is TRBV7-9, the J gene TRBJ2-1; no reliable D call. Germline V gene data show CDR1 as SEHNR and CDR2 as FQNEAQ (reference sequence). Between the trimmed V and J ends, which lost 5 bases and 7 bases, there was a span of 9 bases. This CDR3 contains 12 residues. The CDR3 region has the DNA TGTGCCAGCAGCAAACAGCGTAATGAGCAGTTCTTC. This sequence encodes CASSKQRNEQFF.

In its sample, this clone was seen a few times. The rearrangement links TRBV18 to TRBJ1-2; 11 bases line up with TRBD1. Germline trimming cut 4 bases from V and 7 bases from J; bases unmatched to any gene: 5. There are 14 residues in the CDR3. Germline CDR1 is KGHSH and CDR2 is LQKENI. The CDR3 is CASSQGQGVLGYTF. In DNA, the CDR3 is TGTGCCAGCTCACAGGGACAGGGGGTTCTTGGCTACACCTTC.

The chain employs TRBV6-5 and TRBJ1-6, with a tentative D call TRBD1 (5 bases). This CDR3 has 13 amino acids. The ends were cut back, 2 bases at V and 10 bases at J, with 9 bases in the middle. Per the germline V gene, CDR1 is MNHEY and CDR2 is SVGAGI. The CDR3 sequence: CASSYMQGSPLHF. DNA for the CDR3: TGTGCCAGCAGTTACATGCAGGGATCACCCCTCCACTTT.

The chain employs TRBV11-2 and TRBJ2-3, with a possible D match to TRBD2 (6 bases). Germline values: CDR1 SGHAT, CDR2 FQNNGV. The V end lost 6 bases, the J end lost 8 bases, and 15 bases lay between the germline ends. This CDR3 spans 13 amino acids. CDR3 amino acids: CASRGLARSTQYF. The CDR3 DNA reads as TGTGCCAGCAGGGGTCTAGCGCGGAGTACGCAGTATTTT.

The chain is built from TRBV5-6 and TRBJ1-6; weak D call: TRBD1 (5 bases). Germline V gene data show CDR1 as SGHDT and CDR2 as YYEEEE. V gave up 1 base and J gave up 5 bases, with 16 bases separating them. The CDR3 totals 17 residues. The CDR3 region is CASSLRQDGGHNSPLHF. The CDR3 bases are TGTGCCAGCAGCTTGCGGCAGGACGGGGGTCATAATTCACCCCTCCACTTT.

V usage is TRBV5-4 and J usage is TRBJ1-6; perhaps TRBD1 as D (6 bases). The CDR3 extends over 12 amino acids. With 9 bases removed from V and 14 bases from J, the gap between germline ends came to 18 bases. Per germline, CDR1 SGHNT and CDR2 YYREEE (reference sequence). The CDR3 sequence: CATSGQGKALHF. CDR3 in DNA: TGTGCCACTTCGGGGCAGGGGAAGGCCCTCCACTTT.

The chain combines TRBV10-2 with TRBJ1-1, with 8 bases that match TRBD1. Germline values: CDR1 WSHSY, CDR2 SAAADI. This CDR3 contains 13 residues. The junction had 8 bases not matched to a gene; V was cut back by 6 bases and J by 8 bases. The CDR3 region is CASRINTGGEAFF. As DNA, the CDR3 is TGCGCCAGCAGAATCAATACAGGGGGGGAAGCTTTCTTT.

The chain employs TRBV4-2 and TRBJ1-3, with 9 bases identical to TRBD1. Germline V gene lookup returns CDR1 LGHNA and CDR2 YNFKEQ. This CDR3 is 14 amino acids long. The J segment lost 7 bases and the V segment lost 2 bases, leaving 3 bases of the junction unmatched. CDR3 sequence: CASSQWDRVNTIYF. The DNA for the CDR3 is TGTGCCAGCAGCCAATGGGACAGGGTCAACACCATATATTTT.

The rearrangement links TRBV5-6 to TRBJ1-1, with D tentatively TRBD1 (6 bases). The germline V and J ends were trimmed by 4 bases and 6 bases, with 13 bases remaining between them. CDR1 SGHDT and CDR2 YYEEEE come from the germline V gene. The length of the CDR3 is 13 residues. CDR3 loop: CASSVGGPPEAFF. The CDR3 DNA reads as TGTGCCAGCAGCGTTGGGGGGCCCCCTGAAGCTTTCTTT.

This chain uses TRBV10-3 with TRBJ2-7; the match to TRBD2 covers 12 bases. The ends lost 2 bases at V and 9 bases at J; junction bases unmatched: 8. Germline CDR1 reads ENHRY; CDR2 reads SYGVKD. The CDR3 is 15 amino acids. The chain's CDR3 is CAISEPTSGGGGQYF. CDR3 in DNA: TGTGCCATCAGTGAGCCGACTAGCGGGGGCGGTGGGCAGTACTTC.

The rearrangement joins TRBV5-1 to TRBJ2-7, with a tentative D call TRBD1 (6 bases). The germline V and J ends were trimmed by 4 bases and 10 bases, with 21 bases remaining between them. Germline assignment: CDR1 SGHRS and CDR2 YFSETQ. This CDR3 comprises 14 residues. CDR3 nucleotides: TGCGCCAGCAGCCCTGAAACAACAGGGATGGAACAGTACTTC. It translates to CASSPETTGMEQYF.

The chain joins TRBV15 to TRBJ1-5; D call uncertain. The CDR3 totals 14 residues. CDR1 LNHNV and CDR2 YYDKDF come from the germline V gene (reference sequence). Trimming stripped 1 base from V and 4 bases from J, with 8 bases between. DNA of the CDR3: TGTGCCACCAGCAGAGGGGGAATTAATCAGCCCCAGCATTTT. Encoded protein: CATSRGGINQPQHF. The complete variable domain, with remaining parts taken from reference TRBV15 and TRBJ1-5, reads DAMVIQNPRYQVTQFGKPVTLSCSQTLNHNVMYWYQQKSSQAPKLLFHYYDKDFNNEADTPDNFQSRRPNTSFCFLDIRSPGLGDTAMYLCATSRGGINQPQHFGDGTRLSIL.